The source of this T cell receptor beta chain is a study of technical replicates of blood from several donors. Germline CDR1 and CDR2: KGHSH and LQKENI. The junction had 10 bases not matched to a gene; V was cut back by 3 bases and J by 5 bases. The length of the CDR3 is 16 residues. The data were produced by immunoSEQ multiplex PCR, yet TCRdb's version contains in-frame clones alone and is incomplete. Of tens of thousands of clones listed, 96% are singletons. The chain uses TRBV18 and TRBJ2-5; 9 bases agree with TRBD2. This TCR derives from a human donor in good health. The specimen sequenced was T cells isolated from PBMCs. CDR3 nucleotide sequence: TGTGCCAGCTCACCGAGACTGCGGGAGGGATGGGAGACCCAGTACTTC. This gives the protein CASSPRLREGWETQYF.